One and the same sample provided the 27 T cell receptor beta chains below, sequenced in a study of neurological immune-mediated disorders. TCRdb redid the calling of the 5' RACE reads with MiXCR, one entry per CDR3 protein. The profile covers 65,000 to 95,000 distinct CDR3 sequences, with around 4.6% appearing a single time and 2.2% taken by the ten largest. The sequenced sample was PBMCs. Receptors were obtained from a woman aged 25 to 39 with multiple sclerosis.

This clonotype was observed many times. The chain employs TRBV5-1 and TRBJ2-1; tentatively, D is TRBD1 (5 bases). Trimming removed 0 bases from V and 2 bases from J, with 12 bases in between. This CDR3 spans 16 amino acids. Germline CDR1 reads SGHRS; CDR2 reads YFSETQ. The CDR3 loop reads CASSLAPGSTYNEQFF. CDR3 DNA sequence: TGCGCCAGCAGCTTGGCTCCAGGGTCAACCTACAATGAGCAGTTCTTC.

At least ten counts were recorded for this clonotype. The CDR3 protein is CASSPGTRPMSSYNEQFF. CDR3 coding DNA: TGCGCCAGCAGTCCCGGGACTAGACCTATGAGCTCCTACAATGAGCAGTTCTTC. This chain connects TRBV5-1 to TRBJ2-1, with 8 bases that match TRBD2. Per the germline V gene, CDR1 is SGHRS and CDR2 is YFSETQ. The V and J ends lost 5 bases and 0 bases, in that order; junction bases with no gene match: 13. The CDR3 sequence is 18 residues long.

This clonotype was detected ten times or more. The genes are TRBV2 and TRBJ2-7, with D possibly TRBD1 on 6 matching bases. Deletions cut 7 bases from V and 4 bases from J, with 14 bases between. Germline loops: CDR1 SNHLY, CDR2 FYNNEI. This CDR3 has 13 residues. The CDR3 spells CASTRQDGYEQYF. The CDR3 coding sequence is TGTGCCAGCACCCGACAGGACGGGTACGAGCAGTACTTC. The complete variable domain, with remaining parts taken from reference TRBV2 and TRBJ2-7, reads EPEVTQTPSHQVTQMGQEVILRCVPISNHLYFYWYRQILGQKVEFLVSFYNNEISEKSEIFDDQFSVERPDGSNFTLKIRSTKLEDSAMYFCASTRQDGYEQYFGPGTRLTVT.

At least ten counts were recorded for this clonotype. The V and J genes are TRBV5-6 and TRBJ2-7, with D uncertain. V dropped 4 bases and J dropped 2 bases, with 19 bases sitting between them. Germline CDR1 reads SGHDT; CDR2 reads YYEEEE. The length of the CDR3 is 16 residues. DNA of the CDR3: TGTGCCAGCAGCCTAGTCGGAGACAAGGCCCCCTACGAGCAGTACTTC. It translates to CASSLVGDKAPYEQYF.

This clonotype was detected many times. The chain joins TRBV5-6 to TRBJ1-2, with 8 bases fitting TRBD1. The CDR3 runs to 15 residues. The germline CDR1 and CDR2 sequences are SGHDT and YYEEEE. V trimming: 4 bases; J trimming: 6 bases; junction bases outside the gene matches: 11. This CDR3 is CASSLLLTGEHGYTF. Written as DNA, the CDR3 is TGTGCCAGCAGCCTACTTTTGACAGGGGAGCATGGCTACACCTTC.

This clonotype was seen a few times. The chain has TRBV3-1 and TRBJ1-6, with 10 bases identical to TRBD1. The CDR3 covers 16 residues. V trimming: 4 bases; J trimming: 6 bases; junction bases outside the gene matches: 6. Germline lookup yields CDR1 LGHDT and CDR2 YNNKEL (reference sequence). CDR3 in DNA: TGTGCCAGCAGCCTCAAAGGGACAGGGGCTAATTCACCCCTCCACTTT. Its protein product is CASSLKGTGANSPLHF.

The CDR3 nucleotides are TGTGCCAGCAGTTCAGGCGGACCGACAGATACGCAGTATTTT. Translating gives CASSSGGPTDTQYF. The chain recombines TRBV28 with TRBJ2-3; D uncertain. The CDR3 spans 14 residues. V lost 4 bases, J lost 3 bases, and 11 bases lay in between. Germline V gene lookup returns CDR1 MDHEN and CDR2 SYDVKM.

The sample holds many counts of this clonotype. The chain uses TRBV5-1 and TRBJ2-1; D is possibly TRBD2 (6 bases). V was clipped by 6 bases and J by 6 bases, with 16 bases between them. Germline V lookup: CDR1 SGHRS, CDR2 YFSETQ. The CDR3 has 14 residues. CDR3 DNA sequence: TGCGCCAGCACGCTAGCGTTGTCAGCCAATGAGCAGTTCTTC. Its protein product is CASTLALSANEQFF.

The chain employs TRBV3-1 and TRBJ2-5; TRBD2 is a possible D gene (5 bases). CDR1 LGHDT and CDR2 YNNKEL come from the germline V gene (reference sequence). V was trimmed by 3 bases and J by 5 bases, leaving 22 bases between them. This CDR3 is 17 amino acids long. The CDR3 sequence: CASSQFWRTARRETQYF. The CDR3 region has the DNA TGTGCCAGCAGCCAGTTCTGGCGGACCGCCCGGAGGGAGACCCAGTACTTC.

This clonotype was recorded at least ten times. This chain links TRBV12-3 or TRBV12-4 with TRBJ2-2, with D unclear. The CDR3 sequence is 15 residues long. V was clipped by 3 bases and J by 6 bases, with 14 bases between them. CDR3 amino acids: CASSFYSIRAGELFF. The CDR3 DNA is TGTGCCAGCAGTTTCTACAGTATTCGGGCCGGGGAGCTGTTTTTT.

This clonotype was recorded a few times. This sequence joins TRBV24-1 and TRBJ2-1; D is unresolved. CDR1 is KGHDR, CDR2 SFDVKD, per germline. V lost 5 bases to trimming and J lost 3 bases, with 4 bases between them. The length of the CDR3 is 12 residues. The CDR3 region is CATSANYNEQFF. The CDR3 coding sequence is TGTGCCACCAGTGCCAACTACAATGAGCAGTTCTTC.

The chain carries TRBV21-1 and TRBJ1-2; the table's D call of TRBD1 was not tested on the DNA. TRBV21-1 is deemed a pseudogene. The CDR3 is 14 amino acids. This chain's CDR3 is CASSRGGRAPSYTF. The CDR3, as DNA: TGTGCCAGCAGCAGAGGGGGCAGGGCTCCGAGCTACACCTTC.

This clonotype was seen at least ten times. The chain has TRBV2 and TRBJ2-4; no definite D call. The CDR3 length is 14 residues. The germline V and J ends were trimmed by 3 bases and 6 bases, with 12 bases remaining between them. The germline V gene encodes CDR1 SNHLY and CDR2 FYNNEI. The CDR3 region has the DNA TGTGCCAGCAGTGATCGCAGGAGTGCAAACATTCAGTACTTC. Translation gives CASSDRRSANIQYF.

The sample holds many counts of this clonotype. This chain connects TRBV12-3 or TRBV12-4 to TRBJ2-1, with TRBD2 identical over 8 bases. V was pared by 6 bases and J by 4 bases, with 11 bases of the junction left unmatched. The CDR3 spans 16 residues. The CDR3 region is CASSGIWTSRYNEQFF. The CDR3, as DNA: TGTGCCAGCAGCGGGATTTGGACTAGCCGGTACAATGAGCAGTTCTTC.

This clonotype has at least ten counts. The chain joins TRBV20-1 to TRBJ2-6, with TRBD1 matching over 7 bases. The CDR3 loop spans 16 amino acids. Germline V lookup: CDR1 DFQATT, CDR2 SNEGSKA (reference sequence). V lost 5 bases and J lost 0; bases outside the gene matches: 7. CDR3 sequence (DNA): TGCAGTGCTCAAGGGACAGCGAGCTCTGGGGCCAACGTCCTGACTTTC. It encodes CSAQGTASSGANVLTF.

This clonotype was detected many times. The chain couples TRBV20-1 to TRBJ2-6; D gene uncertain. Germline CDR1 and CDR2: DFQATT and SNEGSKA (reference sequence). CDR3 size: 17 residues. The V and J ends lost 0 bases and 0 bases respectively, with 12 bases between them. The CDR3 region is CSARDLGSLSGANVLTF. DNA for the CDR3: TGCAGTGCTAGAGATTTGGGTAGCCTCTCTGGGGCCAACGTCCTGACTTTC.

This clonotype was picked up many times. CDR3 protein: CSASLAGFNEQFF. Written as DNA, the CDR3 is TGCAGTGCTAGTCTAGCGGGTTTCAATGAGCAGTTCTTC. This chain links TRBV20-1 with TRBJ2-1; 8 bases are shared with TRBD2. The ends lost 3 bases at V and 6 bases at J; junction bases unmatched: 4. The germline V gene encodes CDR1 DFQATT and CDR2 SNEGSKA (reference sequence). The CDR3 contains 13 residues.

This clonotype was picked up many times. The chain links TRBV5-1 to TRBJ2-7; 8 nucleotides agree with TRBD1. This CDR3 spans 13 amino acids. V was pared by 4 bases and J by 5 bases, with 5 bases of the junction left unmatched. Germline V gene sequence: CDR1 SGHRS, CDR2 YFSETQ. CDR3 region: CASSPTDRDEQYF. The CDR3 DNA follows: TGCGCCAGCAGCCCCACGGACAGGGACGAGCAGTACTTC. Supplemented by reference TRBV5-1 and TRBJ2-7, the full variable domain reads KAGVTQTPRYLIKTRGQQVTLSCSPISGHRSVSWYQQTPGQGLQFLFEYFSETQRNKGNFPGRFSGRQFSNSRSEMNVSTLELGDSALYLCASSPTDRDEQYFGPGTRLTVT.

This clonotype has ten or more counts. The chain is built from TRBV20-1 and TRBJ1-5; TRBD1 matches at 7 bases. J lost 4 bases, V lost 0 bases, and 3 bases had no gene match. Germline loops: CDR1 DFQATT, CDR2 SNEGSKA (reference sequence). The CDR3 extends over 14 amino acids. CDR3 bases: TGCAGTGCTAGAGATTTACAGGGGAATCAGCCCCAGCATTTT. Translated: CSARDLQGNQPQHF.

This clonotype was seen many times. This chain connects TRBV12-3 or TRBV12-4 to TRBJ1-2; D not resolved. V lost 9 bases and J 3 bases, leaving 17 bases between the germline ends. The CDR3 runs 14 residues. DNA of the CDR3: TGTGCCAGTTGCCCGGACCGTTTTTACTATGGCTACACCTTC. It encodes CASCPDRFYYGYTF.

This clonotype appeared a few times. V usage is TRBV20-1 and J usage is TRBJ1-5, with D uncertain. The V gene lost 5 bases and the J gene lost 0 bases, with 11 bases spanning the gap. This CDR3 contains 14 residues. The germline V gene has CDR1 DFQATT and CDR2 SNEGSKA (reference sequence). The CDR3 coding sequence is TGCAGTGCTGGATACCGGGATAGCAATCAGCCCCAGCATTTT. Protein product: CSAGYRDSNQPQHF.

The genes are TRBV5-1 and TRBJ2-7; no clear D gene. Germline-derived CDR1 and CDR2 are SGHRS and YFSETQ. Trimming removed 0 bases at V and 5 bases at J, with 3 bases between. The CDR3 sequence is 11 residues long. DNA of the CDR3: TGCGCCAGCAGCTTGGAGGACGAGCAGTACTTC. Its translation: CASSLEDEQYF.

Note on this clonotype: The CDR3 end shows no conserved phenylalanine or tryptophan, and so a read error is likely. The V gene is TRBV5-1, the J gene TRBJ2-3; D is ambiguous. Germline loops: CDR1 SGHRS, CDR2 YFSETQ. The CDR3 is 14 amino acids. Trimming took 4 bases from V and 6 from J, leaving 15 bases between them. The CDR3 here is CASSPGRALDTQYI. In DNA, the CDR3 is TGCGCCAGCAGCCCTGGTAGGGCTCTTGATACGCAGTATATT.

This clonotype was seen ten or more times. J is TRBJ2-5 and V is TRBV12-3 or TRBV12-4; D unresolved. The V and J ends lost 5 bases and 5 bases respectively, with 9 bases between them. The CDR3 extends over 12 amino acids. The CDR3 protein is CASSPLSETQYF. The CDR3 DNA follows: TGTGCCAGCAGTCCCCTATCGGAGACCCAGTACTTC.

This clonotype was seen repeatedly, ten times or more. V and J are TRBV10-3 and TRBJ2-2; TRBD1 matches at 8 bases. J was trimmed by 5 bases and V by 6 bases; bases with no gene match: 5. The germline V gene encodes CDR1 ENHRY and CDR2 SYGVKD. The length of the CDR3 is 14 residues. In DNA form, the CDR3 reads TGTGCCATCAGGGGGACAGGTGGGACCGGGGAGCTGTTTTTT. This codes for CAIRGTGGTGELFF.

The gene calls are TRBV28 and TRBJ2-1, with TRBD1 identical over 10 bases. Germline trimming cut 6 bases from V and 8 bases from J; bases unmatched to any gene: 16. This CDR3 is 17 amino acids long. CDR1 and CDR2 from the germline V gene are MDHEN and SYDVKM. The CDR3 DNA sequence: TGTGCCAGCAGCCCGATACGTGGGACAGGGGTTTCCCATGAGCAGTTCTTC. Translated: CASSPIRGTGVSHEQFF.

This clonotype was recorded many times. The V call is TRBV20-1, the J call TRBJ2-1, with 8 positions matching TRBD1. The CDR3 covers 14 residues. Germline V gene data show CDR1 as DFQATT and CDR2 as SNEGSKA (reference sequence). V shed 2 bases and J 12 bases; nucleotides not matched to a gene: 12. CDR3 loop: CSARSGQGAWAQFF. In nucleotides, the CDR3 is TGCAGTGCTAGATCCGGCCAGGGGGCTTGGGCGCAGTTCTTC.